This is a list of T cell receptor beta chains from one sample in a study of blood T cell repertoires in COVID-19. The table came from immunoSEQ multiplex PCR; TCRdb's copy has only in-frame clones and leaves some out. The table includes more than 200,000 clones, 85% to 90% detected once. The sample was peripheral blood. The receptors were gathered from a man at least 80 years old with acute or convalescent COVID-19. The CDR3 runs from the conserved cysteine through the conserved F or W. Each record gives: clone size, J gene, V gene, D gene, CDR3 protein, CDR3 DNA. The D gene is left open where the match is weak. The listing skips clone size in some rows; elsewhere it reads once, few, many or a size class.

>once|TRBJ1-6|TRBV5-1|TRBD1
CASSLQGSESPLHF
TGCGCCAGCAGCTTACAGGGGAGTGAATCACCCCTCCACTTT
>-|TRBJ1-3|TRBV7-3|-
CASSQKGKQKRNTIYF
TGTGCCAGCAGCCAAAAAGGCAAACAGAAGAGAAACACCATATATTTT
>-|TRBJ2-7|TRBV7-2|-
CASSAHTGSGEQYF
TGTGCCAGCAGCGCCCACACAGGGAGTGGCGAGCAGTACTTC
>-|TRBJ1-2|TRBV29-1|TRBD1
CSVEDEGTGFYGYTF
TGCAGCGTTGAAGATGAGGGGACAGGCTTCTATGGCTACACCTTC
>-|TRBJ1-6|TRBV3-1/TRBV3-2|-
CASSQIRHFGQRSYNSPLHF
TGTGCCAGCAGCCAAATAAGACATTTCGGACAGCGCTCCTATAATTCACCCCTCCACTTT
>-|TRBJ1-5|TRBV18|TRBD1
CASSKTGGGNNQPQHF
TGTGCCAGCTCCAAGACAGGGGGCGGAAACAATCAGCCCCAGCATTTT
>-|TRBJ2-1|TRBV5-1|TRBD1
CASSFVGTGGDEQFF
TGCGCCAGCAGCTTTGTTGGGACAGGGGGCGATGAGCAGTTCTTC
>-|TRBJ1-2|TRBV6-2/TRBV6-3|TRBD1
CASSYGTGEGYTF
TGTGCCAGCAGTTACGGGACAGGGGAAGGCTACACCTTC
>-|TRBJ2-6|TRBV29-1|-
CSVGVSGIGANVLTF
TGCAGCGTTGGGGTGTCGGGGATAGGGGCCAACGTCCTGACTTTC
>-|TRBJ2-6|TRBV7-6|-
CASSKLGGGAGANVLTF
TGTGCCAGCAGCAAACTAGGAGGGGGCGCTGGGGCCAACGTCCTGACTTTC
>-|TRBJ2-1|TRBV29-1|-
CSVGGAGAGTEQFF
TGCAGCGTTGGTGGGGCAGGGGCTGGCACTGAGCAGTTCTTC
>-|TRBJ1-3|TRBV9|-
CASSVGSGSGNTIYF
TGTGCCAGCAGCGTAGGGTCGGGTAGCGGAAACACCATATATTTT
>-|TRBJ1-3|TRBV9|TRBD1
CASSVIGQGAKGNTIYF
TGTGCCAGCAGCGTAATCGGACAGGGGGCGAAGGGAAACACCATATATTTT
>-|TRBJ2-3|TRBV11-2|-
CASSLDRDTRQYF
TGTGCCAGCAGCTTAGATCGGGACACCCGGCAGTATTTT
>-|TRBJ2-5|TRBV11-1|TRBD1
CASSSPGQGAETQYF
TGTGCCAGCAGCTCCCCTGGACAGGGGGCAGAGACCCAGTACTTC
>-|TRBJ2-1|TRBV7-3|-
CASSLRMGTGVNEQFF
TGTGCCAGCAGCTTAAGAATGGGGACTGGGGTGAATGAGCAGTTCTTC
>-|TRBJ2-1|TRBV19|TRBD1
CASSSYGTGGNEQFF
TGTGCCAGTAGTTCTTACGGGACAGGGGGCAATGAGCAGTTCTTC
>-|TRBJ1-2|TRBV7-2|-
CASSPTGSAGYTF
TGTGCCAGCAGCCCTACAGGGTCAGCTGGCTACACCTTC
>-|TRBJ1-2|TRBV6-4|-
CASSPDRSTGYTF
TGTGCCAGCAGCCCCGACAGGTCCACCGGCTACACCTTC
>-|TRBJ2-7|TRBV10-3|TRBD2
CAISVGTSGSYEQYF
TGTGCCATCAGTGTAGGTACTAGCGGGTCCTACGAGCAGTACTTC
>-|TRBJ2-3|TRBV3-1/TRBV3-2|-
CASSPQRHSTDTQYF
TGTGCCAGCAGCCCACAGAGACATAGCACAGATACGCAGTATTTT
>few|TRBJ2-7|TRBV2|TRBD2
CASRGELGTTYEQYF
TGTGCCAGCAGAGGTGAATTGGGGACTACCTACGAGCAGTACTTC
>-|TRBJ1-5|TRBV4-1|-
CASSPAQGNQPQHF
TGCGCCAGCAGCCCGGCACAGGGAAATCAGCCCCAGCATTTT
>-|TRBJ2-3|TRBV5-1|TRBD2
CASSLRTSGLTDTQYF
TGCGCCAGCAGCTTGAGGACTAGCGGACTCACAGATACGCAGTATTTT
>once|TRBJ2-7|TRBV7-9|TRBD2
CASSPGTSVDEQYF
TGTGCCAGCAGCCCCGGGACTAGCGTAGACGAGCAGTACTTC
>-|TRBJ1-1|TRBV5-4|-
CASSLGGSGNTEAFF
TGTGCCAGCAGCTTGGGGGGCAGTGGGAACACTGAAGCTTTCTTT
>-|TRBJ2-5|TRBV10-3|-
CAISESSEPRMVETQYF
TGTGCCATCAGTGAAAGTTCCGAGCCCCGAATGGTTGAGACCCAGTACTTC
>-|TRBJ2-7|TRBV15|TRBD2
CATSRGEGDSEQYF
TGTGCCACCAGCAGAGGGGAGGGAGATTCGGAGCAGTACTTC
>-|TRBJ1-1|TRBV19|-
CASSMYTNTEAFF
TGTGCCAGTAGTATGTACACAAACACTGAAGCTTTCTTT